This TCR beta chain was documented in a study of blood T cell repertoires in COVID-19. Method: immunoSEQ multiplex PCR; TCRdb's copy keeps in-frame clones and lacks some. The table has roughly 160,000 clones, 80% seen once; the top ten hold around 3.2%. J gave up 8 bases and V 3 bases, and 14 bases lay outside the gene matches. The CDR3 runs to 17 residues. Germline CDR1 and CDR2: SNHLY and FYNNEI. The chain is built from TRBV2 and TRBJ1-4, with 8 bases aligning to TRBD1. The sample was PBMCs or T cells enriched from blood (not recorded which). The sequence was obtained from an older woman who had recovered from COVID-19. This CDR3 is CASSEFKTGGSEEKLFF. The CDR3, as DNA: TGTGCCAGCAGTGAGTTTAAAACAGGGGGGTCGGAAGAAAAACTGTTTTTT.